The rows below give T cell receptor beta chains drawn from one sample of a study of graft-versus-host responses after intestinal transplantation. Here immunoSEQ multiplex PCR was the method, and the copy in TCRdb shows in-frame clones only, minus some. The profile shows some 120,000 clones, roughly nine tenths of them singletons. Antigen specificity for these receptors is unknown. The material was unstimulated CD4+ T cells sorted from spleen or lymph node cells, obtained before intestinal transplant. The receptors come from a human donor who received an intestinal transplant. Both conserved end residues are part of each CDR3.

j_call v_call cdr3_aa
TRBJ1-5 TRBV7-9 CASSLQGNQPQHF
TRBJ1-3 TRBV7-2 CASSLDRSSGNTIYF
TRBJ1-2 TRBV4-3 CASSRRQGNYGYTF
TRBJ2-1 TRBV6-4 CASSEGGQGAYNEQFF
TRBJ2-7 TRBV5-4 CASSPGGGLSYEQYF
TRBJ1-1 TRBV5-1 CASSLPQGATEAFF
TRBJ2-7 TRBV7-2 CASSLRLASYEQYF
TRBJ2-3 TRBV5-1 CASSPSPGRRVFTTDTQYF
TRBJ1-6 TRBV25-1 CASSRQGSSPLHF
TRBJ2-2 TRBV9 CASSTRQGAFTGELFF
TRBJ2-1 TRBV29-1 CSVDRQGKINEQFF
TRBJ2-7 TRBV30 CAWTGGDRYGTYEQYF
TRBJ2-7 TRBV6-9 CASSLRTGGWEQYF
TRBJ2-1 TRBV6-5 CASSPRQDTYNEQFF
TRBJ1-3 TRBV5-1 CASSLTGTASGNTIYF
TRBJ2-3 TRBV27 CASSLVTVGDTQYF
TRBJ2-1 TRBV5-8 CASSYGTSRSSYNEQFF
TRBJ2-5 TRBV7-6 CASSLALGLAGTKTQYF
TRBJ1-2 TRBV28 CASSLPRTGVPGYTF
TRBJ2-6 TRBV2 CASTPSGRAPGANVLTF
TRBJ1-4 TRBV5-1 CASSLSRGEKLFF
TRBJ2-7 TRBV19 CASSTPRGTSYEQYF
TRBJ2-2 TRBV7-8 CASSPRQGNLNVKVGELFF
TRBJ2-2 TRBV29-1 CSVRGQGKATGELFF
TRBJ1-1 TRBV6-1 CATMATGNTEAFF
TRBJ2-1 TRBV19 CASSGGFSGRSSYNEQFF
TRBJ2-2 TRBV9 CASSVDARGLRGTGELFF
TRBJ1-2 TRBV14 CASSQEQIYGYTF
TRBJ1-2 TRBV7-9 CASSSPADRVGYGYTF
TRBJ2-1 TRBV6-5 CASSSPWGEDNEQFF